This TCR beta chain was retrieved from a study of CD4 T cells in relation to SARS-CoV-2 and coronaviruses. Assay: immunoSEQ multiplex PCR; the TCRdb copy retains only in-frame clones and omits some. The table shows 60,000 to 80,000 clones, with 87% occurring only once. With regard to this clone: Its antigen is as yet unknown.

Whole-study findings and limits: Samples before the pandemic and after infection were not matched within any donor.

Unexposed donor CD4+ T cells date from about 2011-2018, before the COVID-19 pandemic. Naive and memory CD4+ T cells came from enriched cryopreserved PBMCs. Germline-derived CDR1 and CDR2 are SGHTA and FQGNSA. V shed 4 bases and J shed 0 bases, with 19 bases lying between them. This CDR3 contains 17 residues. The TCR comes from a human donor in good health. The rearrangement links TRBV7-2 to TRBJ2-7; possibly TRBD2 for D (5 bases). Input material: memory CD4+ T cells from PBMCs. CDR3 residues: CASSSKRDEFRSYEQYF. The CDR3 coding sequence is TGTGCCAGCAGCTCAAAGAGGGATGAATTCCGCTCCTACGAGCAGTACTTC.